This T cell receptor beta chain is drawn from a study of T-cell reconstitution after alpha-beta-depleted transplantation in children. Germline V CDR1 and CDR2: MDHEN, SYDVKM. With 4 bases removed from V and 7 bases from J, the gap between germline ends came to 17 bases. The CDR3 loop spans 15 amino acids. Unique molecular identifiers were built into the TCRbeta library. TCRdb processed the PCR reads anew with MiXCR; each CDR3 protein has one entry. The sample has around 370,000 distinct CDR3 sequences; about 9.3% are singletons. This clonotype appeared many times. This specimen consisted of PBMCs from the stem cell graft donor, obtained from the stem cell graft. This chain connects TRBV28 to TRBJ2-1, with D possibly being TRBD1 (5 bases). This TCR came from a human donor who donated a stem cell graft to a child with acute lymphoblastic leukemia. The CDR3 sequence is CASSSPQGIGNEQFF. The CDR3 region has the DNA TGTGCCAGCAGTTCCCCGCAGGGAATCGGGAATGAGCAGTTCTTC.